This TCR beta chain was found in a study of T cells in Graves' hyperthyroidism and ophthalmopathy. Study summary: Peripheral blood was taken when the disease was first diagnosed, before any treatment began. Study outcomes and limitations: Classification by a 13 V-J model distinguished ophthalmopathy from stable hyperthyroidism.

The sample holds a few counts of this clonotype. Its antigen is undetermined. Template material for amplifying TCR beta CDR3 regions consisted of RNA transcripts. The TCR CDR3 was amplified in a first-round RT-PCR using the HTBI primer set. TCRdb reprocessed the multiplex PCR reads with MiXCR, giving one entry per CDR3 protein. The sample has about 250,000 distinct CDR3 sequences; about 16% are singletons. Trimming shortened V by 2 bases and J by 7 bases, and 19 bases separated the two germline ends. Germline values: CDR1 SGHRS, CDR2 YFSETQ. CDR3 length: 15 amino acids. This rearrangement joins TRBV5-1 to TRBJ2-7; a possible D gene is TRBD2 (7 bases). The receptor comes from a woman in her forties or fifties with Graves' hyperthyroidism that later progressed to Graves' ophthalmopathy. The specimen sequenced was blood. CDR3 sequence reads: CASSLSVGGGSEQYF. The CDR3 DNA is TGCGCCAGCAGCTTAAGTGTGGGAGGGGGGAGTGAGCAGTACTTC.